This T cell receptor (beta chain) was identified in a study of tissue T cells after allogeneic stem cell transplantation. To note about this clone: Its antigen is not known. Gene names and germline match the mouse. The read falls 1 residue short of the CDR3 end, and the missing part is taken from the germline J gene.

Time point reported: mouse harvest day 7 after allogeneic transplant. Tail vein injection delivered 10^7 T-cell-depleted bone marrow cells and 10^6 splenic CD5+ T cells. This mouse GVHD model was MHC-mismatched B6 to BALB/c, profiled day 7 or 14. Assay used: immunoSEQ multiplex PCR; TCRdb lists only in-frame clones, some missing. The sample lists thousands of clones; roughly 46% were seen once. This CDR3 region has 15 residues. The germline CDR1 and CDR2 sequences are SNHLY and FYNGKV (reference sequence). With 1 base removed from V and 0 bases from J, the gap between germline ends came to 8 bases. Notes on the study in general: Within patients, tissue anatomy strongly shaped TCR repertoire composition. Motif-based clustering found tissue-specific repertoire signatures shared across patients, though few clones were shared.

This TCR came from a female BALB/c mouse given C57BL/6 T cells with graft-versus-host disease after an allogeneic hematopoietic cell transplant. The rearrangement joins TRBV3 to TRBJ2-4; D possibly corresponds to TRBD1 (5 bases). Sequenced input: gut tissue. CDR3 DNA, as far as it was read: TGTGCCAGCAGCTTAGGGCAGGGTAGTCAAAACACCTTGTAC. Protein sequence: CASSLGQGSQNTLY. The CDR3, in full, reads CASSLGQGSQNTLYF.